The source of this TCR beta chain is a study of yellow fever vaccine responses in identical twins. One entry per CDR3 protein results from TCRdb running MiXCR on the RT-PCR reads. The sample lists under 20,000 distinct CDR3 sequences, roughly two thirds occurring once. V trimming: 3 bases; J trimming: 3 bases; junction bases outside the gene matches: 5. CDR3 length equals 15 residues. CDR1 is SGHKS, CDR2 YYEKEE, per germline (reference sequence). The J gene is TRBJ1-1, the V gene TRBV5-5; 10 bases fit TRBD1. The sequencing used T cells from blood (PBMCs), unsorted or a sorted subset (not recorded which), collected before or after yellow fever vaccination (not recorded which). The origin of this receptor is a woman aged 18-29 years who received the yellow fever vaccine. Here the CDR3 reads CASSSRTGGDTEAFF. The CDR3 coding sequence is TGTGCCAGCAGCTCACGGACAGGGGGGGACACTGAAGCTTTCTTT.